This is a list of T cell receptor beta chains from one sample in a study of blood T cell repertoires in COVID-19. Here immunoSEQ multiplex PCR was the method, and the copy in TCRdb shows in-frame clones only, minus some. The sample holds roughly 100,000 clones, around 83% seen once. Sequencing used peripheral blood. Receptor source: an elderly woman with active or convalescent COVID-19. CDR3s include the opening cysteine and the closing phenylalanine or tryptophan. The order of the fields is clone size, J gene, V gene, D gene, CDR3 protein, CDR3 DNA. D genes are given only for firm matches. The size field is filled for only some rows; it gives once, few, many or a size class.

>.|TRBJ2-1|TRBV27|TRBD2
CASRRLAGAYEQFF
TGTGCCAGCCGGAGACTAGCGGGAGCCTATGAGCAGTTCTTC
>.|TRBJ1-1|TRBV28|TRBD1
CASSSPTGSRNTEAFF
TGTGCCAGCAGCTCTCCGACAGGGAGTAGAAACACTGAAGCTTTCTTT
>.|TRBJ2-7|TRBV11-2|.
CASSSGDRLREQYF
TGTGCCAGCAGCTCCGGAGACAGGCTGAGGGAGCAGTACTTC
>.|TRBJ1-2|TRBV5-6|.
CASSLLGRYGYTF
TGTGCCAGCAGCTTGCTGGGGAGGTATGGCTACACCTTC
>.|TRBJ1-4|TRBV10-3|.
CAISESKGGATNEKLFF
TGTGCCATCAGTGAGTCGAAAGGGGGGGCAACTAATGAAAAACTGTTTTTT
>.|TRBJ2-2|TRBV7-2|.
CASSLMTFTGELFF
TGTGCCAGCAGCCTAATGACATTCACCGGGGAGCTGTTTTTT
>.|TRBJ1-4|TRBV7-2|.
CASSQNVASEKLFF
TGTGCCAGCAGCCAAAATGTCGCTAGTGAAAAACTGTTTTTT
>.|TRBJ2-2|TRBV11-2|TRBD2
CASSTGLPYTGELFF
TGTGCCAGCAGCACGGGACTACCCTACACCGGGGAGCTGTTTTTT
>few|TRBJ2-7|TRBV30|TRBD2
CAWESGRSSYEQYF
TGTGCCTGGGAGAGCGGGAGAAGCTCCTACGAGCAGTACTTC
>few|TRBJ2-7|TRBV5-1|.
CASSPDGIRGLLYF
TGCGCCAGCAGCCCGGACGGGATTAGGGGACTCCTGTACTTC
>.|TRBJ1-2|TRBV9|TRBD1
CASSVTGTDGGYTF
TGTGCCAGCAGCGTAACCGGGACAGATGGTGGCTACACCTTC
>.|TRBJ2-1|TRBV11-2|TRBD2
CASSSRLAGGRSYNEQFF
TGTGCCAGCAGCTCTAGACTAGCGGGAGGGAGGTCCTACAATGAGCAGTTCTTC
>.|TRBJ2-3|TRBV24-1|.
CATSDQFRFTDTQYF
TGTGCCACCAGTGATCAGTTCCGCTTCACAGATACGCAGTATTTT
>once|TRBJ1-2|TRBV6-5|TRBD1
CASKITTGDDTGYTF
TGTGCCAGCAAGATAACGACAGGGGACGACACTGGCTACACCTTC
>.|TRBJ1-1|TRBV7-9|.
CASEGGTEAFF
TGTGCCAGCGAAGGGGGCACTGAAGCTTTCTTT
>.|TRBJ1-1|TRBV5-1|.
CASSFAGMNTEAFF
TGCGCCAGCAGCTTTGCGGGGATGAACACTGAAGCTTTCTTT
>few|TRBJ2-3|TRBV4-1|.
CASSQFGQSTDTQYF
TGCGCCAGCAGCCAATTTGGTCAGAGCACAGATACGCAGTATTTT
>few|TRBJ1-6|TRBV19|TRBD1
CASNGQGHNSPLHF
TGTGCCAGTAATGGACAGGGCCATAATTCACCCCTCCACTTT
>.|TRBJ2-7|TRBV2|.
CASSPTGYEQYF
TGTGCCAGCAGTCCCACCGGCTACGAGCAGTACTTC
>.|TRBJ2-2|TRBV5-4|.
CASSLGVRGTGELFF
TGTGCCAGCAGCTTGGGGGTCAGGGGCACCGGGGAGCTGTTTTTT
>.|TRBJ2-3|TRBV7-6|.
CASSSGVRGGAVTDTQYF
TGTGCCAGCAGCTCCGGCGTAAGGGGCGGCGCCGTCACAGATACGCAGTATTTT
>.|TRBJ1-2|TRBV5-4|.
CASSLKGTTYGYTF
TGTGCCAGCAGCTTGAAAGGGACAACCTATGGCTACACCTTC
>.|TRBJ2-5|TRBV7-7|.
CASSRATAYGATQYF
TGTGCTAGCAGCCGCGCGACAGCGTATGGGGCGACCCAGTACTTC
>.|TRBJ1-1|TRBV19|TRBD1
CASSIRDRGNTEAFF
TGTGCCAGTAGTATTAGGGACAGGGGTAACACTGAAGCTTTCTTT
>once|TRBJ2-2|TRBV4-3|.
CASSQERVRSGELFF
TGCGCCAGCAGCCAAGAGCGGGTACGGTCCGGGGAGCTGTTTTTT
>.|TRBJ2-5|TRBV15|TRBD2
CATSTAGTREETQYF
TGTGCCACCAGCACAGCCGGGACTAGAGAAGAGACCCAGTACTTC
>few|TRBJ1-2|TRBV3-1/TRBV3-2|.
CASSQPLTLRGTGYTF
TGTGCCAGCAGCCAACCTTTGACCCTGAGGGGGACTGGCTACACCTTC
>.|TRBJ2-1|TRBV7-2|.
CASSPGLATEEQFF
TGTGCCAGCAGCCCCGGTTTAGCGACCGAGGAGCAGTTCTTC
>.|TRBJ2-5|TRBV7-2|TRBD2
CASSSMTSGGALRETQYF
TGTGCCAGCAGCTCCATGACTAGCGGGGGCGCATTGCGAGAGACCCAGTACTTC
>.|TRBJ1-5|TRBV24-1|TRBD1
CATSDALIRSGGHWSHDQPQHF
TGTGCCACCAGTGATGCCCTCATTCGGTCAGGGGGCCACTGGTCTCACGATCAGCCCCAGCATTTT
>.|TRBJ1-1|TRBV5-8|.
CASSLALTSRAVNTEAFF
TGTGCCAGCAGCTTGGCTTTGACGTCTAGAGCAGTGAACACTGAAGCTTTCTTT
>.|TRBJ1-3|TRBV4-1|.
CASSQVAVVGNTIYF
TGCGCCAGCAGCCAAGTCGCAGTTGTTGGAAACACCATATATTTT
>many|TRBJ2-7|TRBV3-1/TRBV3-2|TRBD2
CASSPGGRRYEQYF
TGTGCCAGCAGCCCGGGGGGGAGGAGATACGAGCAGTACTTC
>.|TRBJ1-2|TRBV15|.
CATSRGGVQAYGYTF
TGTGCCACCAGCAGAGGGGGGGTCCAAGCCTATGGCTACACCTTC
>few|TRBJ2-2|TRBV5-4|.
CASSPIHAGATSTGELFF
TGTGCCAGCAGCCCAATTCACGCGGGGGCGACAAGCACCGGGGAGCTGTTTTTT
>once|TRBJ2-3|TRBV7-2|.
CASSALWRPSTDTQYF
TGTGCCAGCAGCGCCCTGTGGCGGCCCTCCACAGATACGCAGTATTTT
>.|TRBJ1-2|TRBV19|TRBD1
CASSQMTGSNYGYTF
TGTGCCAGTAGCCAGATGACAGGGTCTAACTATGGCTACACCTTC
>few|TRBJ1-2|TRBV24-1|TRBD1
CAPNYRGFYGYTF
TGTGCCCCAAATTACAGGGGTTTTTATGGCTACACCTTC
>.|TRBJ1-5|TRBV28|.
CASSPHGGGHSNQPQHF
TGTGCCAGCAGTCCCCACGGGGGGGGTCATAGCAATCAGCCCCAGCATTTT
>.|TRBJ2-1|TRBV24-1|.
CATSGGKGGNEQFF
TGTGCCACCAGTGGGGGTAAAGGGGGCAATGAGCAGTTCTTC
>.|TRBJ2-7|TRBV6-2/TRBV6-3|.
CASSFQLQEDEQYF
TGTGCCAGCAGTTTCCAGTTGCAGGAGGACGAGCAGTACTTC